These 32 T cell receptor beta chains were all obtained from the same sample, sequenced in a study of low-dose radiotherapy and immunotherapy resistance in tumors. Described time point: before trial treatment. Alpha and beta chains were covered, as first-strand cDNA relied on TRAV- and TRBV-specific primers. The PCR that amplified TCRs ran for roughly 20 cycles, relying on a constant-region primer and a V-primer adapter. Each CDR3 protein gets one entry after TCRdb re-called the reads with MiXCR. The data hold 75,000 to 95,000 distinct CDR3 sequences, with more than 8.5% observed a single time. Sequenced material: PBMCs, taken before treatment. These receptors all stem from a male donor with prostate cancer.

The chain couples TRBV5-6 to TRBJ2-3; D is ambiguous. The CDR3 loop spans 12 amino acids. Deletions cut 1 base from V and 4 bases from J, with 4 bases between. Per the germline V gene, CDR1 is SGHDT and CDR2 is YYEEEE. Here the CDR3 reads CASSLLADTQYF. The DNA for the CDR3 is TGTGCCAGCAGCTTGCTCGCAGATACGCAGTATTTT.

This clonotype was counted ten times or more. This rearrangement joins TRBV20-1 to TRBJ1-4; TRBD1 matches 7 bases. CDR1 and CDR2 from the germline V gene are DFQATT and SNEGSKA (reference sequence). After removal of 4 bases from V and 5 bases from J, the junction contained 1 base not matched to a gene. The CDR3 consists of 12 residues. The CDR3 DNA reads TGCAGTGCTATACAGGGGAATGAAAAACTGTTTTTT. This translates into CSAIQGNEKLFF.

Concerning this clonotype: This likely came from a read error, as a far larger clone is one base away. This sequence joins TRBV2 and TRBJ2-7, with 8 bases that match TRBD2. The V segment lost 3 bases and the J segment 7 bases; nucleotides outside the gene matches: 5. The CDR3 length is 13 residues. CDR1 and CDR2 from the germline V gene are SNHLY and FYNNEI. The CDR3 spells CASSEEREREQYF. The DNA for the CDR3 is TGTGCCAGCAGTGAGGAGCGGGAGCGTGAGCAGTACTTC.

About this clonotype: This probably arose from a read error, given a far larger clone one base away. The V gene is TRBV7-2, the J gene TRBJ2-1, with 7 bases lining up with TRBD2. J lost 10 bases, V lost 3 bases, and 9 bases had no gene match. Germline CDR1 reads SGHTA; CDR2 reads FQGNSA. The CDR3 contains 14 residues. The CDR3 loop is CASSLASGYYEQFF. The CDR3 DNA sequence: TGTGCCAGCAGCTTGGCTAGCGGTTATTACGAGCAGTTCTTC.

For this clonotype: Only one base separates this from a far larger clonotype, so it likely reflects a read error. The chain carries TRBV24-1 and TRBJ2-6; D not certain. Germline lookup yields CDR1 KGHDR and CDR2 SFDVKD. Trimming left V 11 bases short and J 6 bases short, with 22 bases between. The CDR3 covers 16 residues. CDR3 protein: CASRQDRPLEANVLTF. The CDR3 DNA reads as TGTGCCAGCAGACAAGACCGGCCACTGGAGGCCAACGTCCTGACTTTC.

The chain couples TRBV3-1 to TRBJ1-1; TRBD1 agrees at 7 bases. Germline V gives CDR1 LGHDT, CDR2 YNNKEL (reference sequence). The junction had 1 base not matched to a gene; V was cut back by 0 bases and J by 6 bases. CDR3 length: 13 amino acids. In DNA form, the CDR3 reads TGTGCCAGCAGCCAAGACCAGGGGGCTGAAGCTTTCTTT. Its protein is CASSQDQGAEAFF.

This clonotype was recorded many times. J is TRBJ2-1 and V is TRBV28; 8 bases fit TRBD1. Germline trimming cut 6 bases from V and 7 bases from J; bases unmatched to any gene: 14. The length of the CDR3 is 16 residues. Germline-derived CDR1 and CDR2 are MDHEN and SYDVKM. For the CDR3, the DNA is TGTGCCAGCAGAGATAACCTCCGAGACAGGGGAAATGAGCAGTTCTTC. It encodes CASRDNLRDRGNEQFF.

This clonotype was observed at least ten times. The chain couples TRBV30 to TRBJ2-1, with D perhaps assigned TRBD1 or TRBD2 (7 bases each). Germline values: CDR1 GTSNPN, CDR2 SVGIG (reference sequence). V was trimmed by 4 bases and J by 7 bases, leaving 23 bases between them. The CDR3 is made up of 16 amino acids. CDR3 amino acids: CAWINLRRQGGNEQFF. The DNA of the CDR3 is TGTGCCTGGATTAACCTAAGGAGACAGGGAGGGAATGAGCAGTTCTTC. Variable domain in full (rest from reference TRBV30 and TRBJ2-1): SQTIHQWPATLVQPVGSPLSLECTVEGTSNPNLYWYRQAAGRGLQLLFYSVGIGQISSEVPQNLSASRPQDRQFILSSKKLLLSDSGFYLCAWINLRRQGGNEQFFGPGTRLTVL.

The sample holds many counts of this clonotype. V is TRBV7-2 and J is TRBJ2-1; TRBD2 matches at 9 bases. Germline V gene data show CDR1 as SGHTA and CDR2 as FQGNSA. V shed 1 base and J 8 bases; nucleotides not matched to a gene: 9. This CDR3 comprises 16 residues. The CDR3 is CASSLEAAGGWDEQFF. Written as DNA, the CDR3 is TGTGCCAGCAGCTTAGAGGCAGCGGGAGGATGGGATGAGCAGTTCTTC.

This clonotype was seen more than once but under ten times. This sequence joins TRBV7-9 and TRBJ2-7; no clear D. There are 12 residues in the CDR3. Germline V gene sequence: CDR1 SEHNR, CDR2 FQNEAQ (reference sequence). V lost 4 bases and J lost 3, with 7 bases in between. CDR3 in DNA: TGTGCCAGCAGCTCACAAAACTACGAGCAGTACTTC. Translation: CASSSQNYEQYF.

Ten or more counts support this clonotype. The chain is built from TRBV7-2 and TRBJ1-6; the D is unclear. With 5 bases removed from V and 7 bases from J, the gap between germline ends came to 12 bases. Germline V gives CDR1 SGHTA, CDR2 FQGNSA. The CDR3 is 14 amino acids. The CDR3 region has the DNA TGTGCCAGCAGCCCTGGGCACTGGAATTCACCCCTCCACTTT. Translated, it gives CASSPGHWNSPLHF.

The table lists this clonotype with many counts. The chain joins TRBV6-5 to TRBJ2-3, with 7 bases matching TRBD2. V shed 6 bases, J shed 9 bases, and the junction held 18 bases outside the gene matches. The CDR3 is 16 residues long. CDR1 is MNHEY, CDR2 SVGAGI, per germline. In DNA, the CDR3 is TGTGCCAGCAGGGAACCCCCGGGGGAGGGCAGAGACACGCAGTATTTT. It codes for CASREPPGEGRDTQYF.

This chain joins TRBV30 and TRBJ2-1, with D possibly TRBD2 on 6 matching bases. CDR3 length: 15 residues. V lost 0 bases, J lost 0 bases, and 9 bases lay in between. CDR1 and CDR2 from the germline V gene are GTSNPN and SVGIG (reference sequence). CDR3 loop: CAWSVHGSSYNEQFF. In nucleotides, the CDR3 is TGTGCCTGGAGTGTGCACGGGAGCTCCTACAATGAGCAGTTCTTC.

The sample holds many counts of this clonotype. The chain uses TRBV13 and TRBJ2-1; TRBD2 matches at 16 bases. This CDR3 is 18 amino acids long. V was pared by 5 bases and J by 7 bases, with 11 bases of the junction left unmatched. CDR1 is PRHDT, CDR2 FYEKMQ, per germline (reference sequence). The CDR3 is CASSPRLGLAGGRNEQFF. CDR3 nucleotide sequence: TGTGCCAGCAGCCCCCGGCTGGGACTAGCGGGAGGGAGGAATGAGCAGTTCTTC.

This clonotype came up many times. The chain couples TRBV21-1 to TRBJ1-5; TRBD1, the table's D call, was not compared with the DNA. TRBV21-1 is given as a pseudogene. This CDR3 has 15 amino acids. The CDR3 nucleotides read TGTGCCAGCAGCAAACAGGGGTATAGCAATCAGCCCCAGCATTTT. Protein product: CASSKQGYSNQPQHF.

This clonotype was seen many times. This sequence joins TRBV7-9 and TRBJ1-6; TRBD1 matches 9 bases. V gave up 4 bases and J gave up 10 bases; unmatched junction bases: 8. Germline V gene lookup returns CDR1 SEHNR and CDR2 FQNEAQ (reference sequence). The CDR3 spans 15 residues. The CDR3 sequence: CASSSDRGIGSPLHF. The DNA for the CDR3 is TGTGCCAGCAGCTCGGACAGGGGAATAGGGTCACCCCTCCACTTT.

This clonotype was found many times. The chain couples TRBV6-8 to TRBJ2-3; 12 nucleotides agree with TRBD2. The CDR3 consists of 16 residues. V shed 3 bases, J shed 6 bases, and the junction held 7 bases outside the gene matches. CDR1 is MNHGY and CDR2 is SAAAGT in the germline V gene. The CDR3 sequence: CASSYSLAGGPDTQYF. For the CDR3, the DNA is TGTGCCAGCAGTTATTCCCTAGCGGGAGGGCCGGATACGCAGTATTTT.

Comments on this clonotype: It differs at one base from a far larger clone, so likely a read error. The chain joins TRBV7-3 to TRBJ1-2; D uncertain. CDR1 and CDR2 (germline): SGHTA, FQGTGA. This CDR3 is built from 14 residues. The CDR3 nucleotides read TGTTCCAGCAGCTTAACGGTCAGCGAAGGAGGCTACACCTTC. It is translated as CSSSLTVSEGGYTF.

This clonotype was seen repeatedly, ten times or more. The CDR3 DNA is TGTGCCAGCAGTGAGCCCGGGACAGACTACGAGCAGTACTTC. Encoded protein: CASSEPGTDYEQYF. The chain is built from TRBV6-2 or TRBV6-3 and TRBJ2-7; TRBD1 aligns across 7 bases. This CDR3 has 14 amino acids. The germline V gene has CDR1 MNHEY and CDR2 SVGEGT. Losses at the gene ends were 5 bases for V and 3 bases for J; bases not matched to a gene: 7.

The table lists this clonotype with many counts. The chain links TRBV11-3 to TRBJ2-3; D may correspond to TRBD1 or TRBD2 (5 bases each). The CDR3 extends over 13 amino acids. With 5 bases removed from V and 6 bases from J, the gap between germline ends came to 12 bases. CDR1 and CDR2 from the germline V gene are SGHNT and YENEEA. The CDR3 sequence: CASSPGTVDTQYF. The CDR3 DNA is TGTGCCAGCAGCCCTGGGACGGTGGATACGCAGTATTTT.

This clonotype showed up many times. The chain combines TRBV15 with TRBJ2-1; D gene unclear. Germline CDR1 is LNHNV and CDR2 is YYDKDF (reference sequence). The CDR3 is 15 residues long. Trimming pared 0 bases from V and 9 bases from J, leaving 15 bases between. The DNA for the CDR3 is TGTGCCACCAGCAGAGAAACGGGTGGGAAGGGTGAGCAGTTCTTC. It specifies CATSRETGGKGEQFF. Supplemented by reference TRBV15 and TRBJ2-1, the full variable domain reads DAMVIQNPRYQVTQFGKPVTLSCSQTLNHNVMYWYQQKSSQAPKLLFHYYDKDFNNEADTPDNFQSRRPNTSFCFLDIRSPGLGDTAMYLCATSRETGGKGEQFFGPGTRLTVL.

Of note for this clonotype: This likely traces to a read error, being one base from a far larger clone. This chain uses TRBV24-1 with TRBJ2-1; no firm D call. This CDR3 contains 13 residues. V shed 3 bases and J shed 10 bases, with 12 bases lying between them. Germline CDR1 reads KGHDR; CDR2 reads SFDVKD. The CDR3 protein is CATSDPAQYEQFF. CDR3 DNA sequence: TGTGCCACCAGTGATCCGGCGCAATACGAGCAGTTCTTC.

This clonotype was counted once. V gene TRBV5-1 combines with J gene TRBJ2-5; 11 bases match TRBD2. The J segment lost 0 bases and the V segment lost 5 bases, leaving 9 bases of the junction unmatched. CDR3 length equals 17 residues. Per the germline V gene, CDR1 is SGHRS and CDR2 is YFSETQ. The chain's CDR3 is CASRFTGTSGNQETQYF. CDR3 nucleotides: TGCGCCAGCAGATTCACCGGGACTAGCGGCAACCAAGAGACCCAGTACTTC.

In this sample, this clonotype turned up many times. The chain uses TRBV6-2 or TRBV6-3 and TRBJ2-1; D remains unclear. Trimming removed 7 bases from V and 5 bases from J, with 12 bases in between. Germline CDR1 and CDR2: MNHEY and SVGEGT. The CDR3 extends over 13 amino acids. CDR3 coding DNA: TGTGCCAGCATGGTGCAGGTAAACAATGAGCAGTTCTTC. Residues: CASMVQVNNEQFF.

This sequence joins TRBV28 and TRBJ2-2, with 7 positions matching TRBD2. The V and J ends lost 5 bases and 1 base, in that order; junction bases with no gene match: 4. Germline V lookup: CDR1 MDHEN, CDR2 SYDVKM. This CDR3 has 15 amino acids. The CDR3 DNA follows: TGTGCCAGCAGTAGGGAGCGGGAGAACACCGGGGAGCTGTTTTTT. Amino acid sequence: CASSRERENTGELFF. The full variable domain, rest sourced from reference TRBV28 and TRBJ2-2, is DVKVTQSSRYLVKRTGEKVFLECVQDMDHENMFWYRQDPGLGLRLIYFSYDVKMKEKGDIPEGYSVSREKKERFSLILESASTNQTSMYLCASSRERENTGELFFGEGSRLTVL.

This rearrangement joins TRBV20-1 to TRBJ1-5; perhaps TRBD1 as D (6 bases). The V end lost 0 bases, the J end lost 2 bases, and 14 bases lay between the germline ends. The CDR3 covers 16 residues. CDR1 DFQATT and CDR2 SNEGSKA come from the germline V gene (reference sequence). The CDR3 DNA sequence: TGCAGTGCTAGAGACAGGGGTACGGGGGGCAATCAGCCCCAGCATTTT. Translation: CSARDRGTGGNQPQHF.

This clonotype was counted at least ten times. The V gene is TRBV28, the J gene TRBJ2-7; D remains ambiguous. The germline CDR1 and CDR2 sequences are MDHEN and SYDVKM. V was trimmed by 5 bases and J by 6 bases, leaving 17 bases between them. The CDR3 is 14 amino acids. The CDR3 DNA follows: TGTGCCAGCAGTCCAACCACAATTCCAGGCGAGCAGTACTTC. Its translation is CASSPTTIPGEQYF.

This clonotype was recorded many times. The rearrangement joins TRBV29-1 to TRBJ1-2, with no clear D. Per germline, CDR1 SQVTM and CDR2 ANQGSEA. V was cut by 4 bases and J by 8 bases, with 8 bases left in between. The CDR3 is 10 amino acids. CDR3 bases: TGCAGCGTTGCGGAGGGCGGCTACACCTTC. Encoded protein: CSVAEGGYTF.

This clonotype came up once. Since a far larger clone is one base different, this is likely a read error. The chain uses TRBV5-3 and TRBJ1-1; unclear D gene. TRBV5-3 is identified as an open reading frame with a role that is uncertain. The length of the CDR3 is 13 residues. The CDR3 loop is CGSSPDRNTEAFF. The CDR3 bases are TGTGGCAGCAGCCCTGACCGGAACACTGAAGCTTTCTTT.

Ten or more counts support this clonotype. V is TRBV7-2 and J is TRBJ2-7; D is perhaps TRBD1 (5 bases). V dropped 5 bases and J dropped 6 bases, with 20 bases sitting between them. CDR1 is SGHTA, CDR2 FQGNSA, per germline. This CDR3 has 15 residues. As DNA, the CDR3 is TGTGCCAGCAGCCCCCGACAGTTAGACCTACGCGAGCAGTACTTC. Translating gives CASSPRQLDLREQYF. Full variable domain (outside the CDR3, taken from reference TRBV7-2 and TRBJ2-7): GAGVSQSPSNKVTEKGKDVELRCDPISGHTALYWYRQSLGQGLEFLIYFQGNSAPDKSGLPSDRFSAERTGGSVSTLTIQRTQQEDSAVYLCASSPRQLDLREQYFGPGTRLTVT.

This clonotype came up many times. This chain joins TRBV28 and TRBJ2-1; the match to TRBD2 covers 9 bases. This CDR3 has 17 residues. Germline-derived CDR1 and CDR2 are MDHEN and SYDVKM. Trimming took 4 bases from V and 0 from J; bases not matched to a gene: 7. The CDR3 sequence: CASSSPGSGSSYNEQFF. In DNA, the CDR3 is TGTGCCAGCAGTTCCCCGGGTAGCGGGAGCTCCTACAATGAGCAGTTCTTC. The full variable domain, rest sourced from reference TRBV28 and TRBJ2-1, is DVKVTQSSRYLVKRTGEKVFLECVQDMDHENMFWYRQDPGLGLRLIYFSYDVKMKEKGDIPEGYSVSREKKERFSLILESASTNQTSMYLCASSSPGSGSSYNEQFFGPGTRLTVL.

The rearrangement links TRBV12-3 or TRBV12-4 to TRBJ1-2; weak D call: TRBD1 (5 bases). V was trimmed by 6 bases and J by 8 bases, leaving 16 bases between them. The length of the CDR3 is 13 residues. The CDR3 is CASRLAGPVGYTF. Written as DNA, the CDR3 is TGTGCCAGCAGGTTGGCAGGGCCGGTAGGCTACACCTTC.